The source of this TCR beta chain is a study of cytomegalovirus exposure and HLA in healthy donors. The overall study: There were some 380 genotyped donors. Of these, 81% fell in the genetic ancestry cluster associated with self-reported Caucasian donors. The study, taken as a whole, reports: Because they were indistinguishable, some V segments, including TRBV6-2 and TRBV6-3, were excluded. Later analysis demonstrated an association between a missense DCLRE1C variant and TCR beta V- and J-gene trimming.

Note on this clone: Its antigen is currently unknown.

The primer mix had 60 Vbeta and 13 Jbeta primers. Method: immunoSEQ multiplex PCR; TCRdb's copy keeps in-frame clones and lacks some. The sample includes 77,000 or so clones, roughly 76% of them seen just once. Donors in the study were healthy people who gave bone marrow. The CDR3 is 16 amino acids. Between the trimmed V and J ends, which lost 4 bases and 2 bases, there was a span of 17 bases. The germline V gene encodes CDR1 SEHNR and CDR2 FQNEAQ (reference sequence). The rearrangement joins TRBV7-9 to TRBJ2-5; possible D gene TRBD2, 6 bases. This clonotype was sampled from a woman in her forties in good health and CMV-seronegative. The sample was PBMCs. The CDR3 here is CASSYTGVRNQETQYF. CDR3 sequence (DNA): TGTGCCAGCAGCTACACGGGGGTTCGGAATCAAGAGACCCAGTACTTC.